A single sample is the source of the 23 T cell receptor beta chains below, sequenced in a study of human T cells and chemical hapten exposure. Described time point: pre-sensitization, week 0. The treatment is: therapeutic diphenylcyclopropenone sensitization with weekly scalp DPC. TCRdb independently ran MiXCR on the RACE reads; one entry per CDR3 protein. The data show about 290,000 distinct CDR3 sequences, over 7.5% seen once. The starting material was whole blood, obtained in connection with sensitization to the hapten diphenylcyclopropenone (DPC). The receptors stem from a man in his late teens or twenties with alopecia areata. Some clones in this sample may be carry-over from other donors' samples.

V usage is TRBV6-4 and J usage is TRBJ2-6; D is uncertain. Trimming took 5 bases from V and 6 from J, leaving 8 bases between them. This CDR3 region has 13 residues. In germline, CDR1 is MRHNA, CDR2 SNTAGT. The CDR3 DNA reads TGTGCCAGCAGTCCCTCACAGGCCAACGTCCTGACTTTC. Translating gives CASSPSQANVLTF.

This clonotype appeared a few times. The chain couples TRBV4-3 to TRBJ2-3; D not resolved. Per the germline V gene, CDR1 is LGHNA and CDR2 is YSLEER. The CDR3 has 14 residues. Trimming left V 3 bases short and J 6 bases short, with 13 bases between. The CDR3 DNA is TGCGCCAGCAGCCAGGACCAAGCTTTCGATACGCAGTATTTT. Its protein product is CASSQDQAFDTQYF.

In this sample, this clonotype turned up a few times. The chain recombines TRBV29-1 with TRBJ2-2; D gene ambiguous. Germline lookup yields CDR1 SQVTM and CDR2 ANQGSEA. V was pared by 5 bases and J by 4 bases, with 11 bases between. The CDR3 totals 13 residues. The CDR3 spells CSVQPLFTGELFF. The DNA for the CDR3 is TGCAGCGTTCAGCCGCTATTCACCGGGGAGCTGTTTTTT.

This chain links TRBV4-3 with TRBJ1-2; 10 bases map to TRBD1. In germline, CDR1 is LGHNA, CDR2 YSLEER. V gave up 3 bases and J gave up 3 bases; unmatched junction bases: 4. This CDR3 region has 15 residues. The CDR3 DNA sequence: TGCGCCAGCAGCCAGGACAGGGGGGTCTACTATGGCTACACCTTC. This sequence encodes CASSQDRGVYYGYTF.

The chain couples TRBV20-1 to TRBJ1-5, with TRBD1 matching 7 bases. Germline CDR1 is DFQATT and CDR2 is SNEGSKA (reference sequence). V dropped 6 bases and J dropped 2; count of bases not matched to a gene: 10. The CDR3 totals 15 residues. The CDR3 region is CSASPDRVRNQPQHF. CDR3 nucleotide sequence: TGCAGTGCGAGTCCCGACAGGGTGCGCAATCAGCCCCAGCATTTT.

This clonotype was detected only a few times. This rearrangement joins TRBV4-3 to TRBJ2-3; a possible D gene is TRBD2 (7 bases). CDR1 is LGHNA and CDR2 is YSLEER in the germline V gene. Trimming removed 5 bases from V and 4 bases from J, with 19 bases in between. The CDR3 covers 16 residues. The CDR3, as DNA: TGCGCCAGCAGCGAAGGGGGGGGCCTTGTTTCAGATACGCAGTATTTT. Its protein product is CASSEGGGLVSDTQYF.

The chain joins TRBV7-3 to TRBJ2-3; tentatively, D is TRBD1 or TRBD2 (6 bases each). This CDR3 is 17 amino acids long. The V gene's germline CDR1 is SGHTA and CDR2 FQGTGA. Trimming removed 5 bases from V and 0 bases from J, with 18 bases in between. The CDR3 DNA is TGTGCCAGCAGCCTAAAGACGGGGGCAGTTAGCACAGATACGCAGTATTTT. Translated, it gives CASSLKTGAVSTDTQYF.

This clonotype was seen a handful of times. The chain uses TRBV7-9 and TRBJ1-1, with D possibly TRBD1 on 6 matching bases. With 5 bases removed from V and 4 bases from J, the gap between germline ends came to 17 bases. The CDR3 length is 15 residues. Germline V gene sequence: CDR1 SEHNR, CDR2 FQNEAQ (reference sequence). The CDR3 protein is CASSPDRGASTEAFF. DNA for the CDR3: TGTGCCAGCAGCCCCGATCGGGGGGCGAGCACTGAAGCTTTCTTT.

V is TRBV15 and J is TRBJ2-7, with 10 positions matching TRBD2. The CDR3 runs to 14 residues. V was clipped by 4 bases and J by 5 bases; unmatched bases: 5. From germline, CDR1 is LNHNV and CDR2 YYDKDF (reference sequence). CDR3 loop: CATSKGTSANEQYV. CDR3 nucleotide sequence: TGTGCCACCAGCAAAGGGACTAGCGCGAACGAGCAGTACGTC.

This chain links TRBV6-2 or TRBV6-3 with TRBJ2-7; D unresolved. V was shortened by 6 bases and J by 3 bases, with 15 bases between the two germline ends. The germline V gene encodes CDR1 MNHEY and CDR2 SVGEGT. This CDR3 contains 14 residues. CDR3 residues: CASSNHLAIYEQYV. The CDR3, as DNA: TGTGCCAGCAGCAATCATTTGGCGATCTACGAGCAGTACGTC.

The V call is TRBV10-3, the J call TRBJ1-4, with TRBD1 as a possible D gene (6 bases). V dropped 2 bases and J dropped 8 bases, with 9 bases sitting between them. The germline CDR1 and CDR2 sequences are ENHRY and SYGVKD. CDR3 size: 13 residues. In nucleotides, the CDR3 is TGTGCCATCAGTGAGAACAGGGACGAAAAACTGTTTTTT. Translated, it gives CAISENRDEKLFF.

As for this clonotype: At one end the junction does not follow the germline gene, possibly because of a read error. This chain joins TRBV11-3 and TRBJ1-1, with D unclear. This CDR3 has 15 amino acids. The V gene's germline CDR1 is SGHNT and CDR2 YENEEA. CDR3 residues: CASSLGPSINTEALF. The CDR3 DNA reads TGTGCCAGCAGCTTAGGCCCCTCTATTAACACTGAAGCTTTATTT.

The chain has TRBV20-1 and TRBJ1-6; unclear D gene. Deletions cut 3 bases from V and 7 bases from J, with 10 bases between. Germline V lookup: CDR1 DFQATT, CDR2 SNEGSKA (reference sequence). The CDR3 loop spans 13 amino acids. The CDR3 region is CSASTRSNSPLHF. The CDR3 DNA follows: TGCAGTGCTAGCACCCGGTCAAATTCACCCCTCCACTTT.

A few counts support this clonotype. The V call is TRBV20-1, the J call TRBJ1-5, with D uncertain. This CDR3 comprises 13 residues. The V gene's germline CDR1 is DFQATT and CDR2 SNEGSKA (reference sequence). Trimming stripped 4 bases from V and 1 base from J, with 8 bases between. The CDR3 DNA reads TGCAGTGCTATCTTGGTGAGCAATCAGCCCCAGCATTTT. Protein product: CSAILVSNQPQHF.

This clonotype was detected many times. V and J are TRBV28 and TRBJ2-1; D is unclear. The CDR3 is made up of 13 amino acids. The V gene lost 8 bases and the J gene lost 8 bases, with 16 bases spanning the gap. Germline CDR1 is MDHEN and CDR2 is SYDVKM. The CDR3 is CASVLLLTHEQFF. Here the CDR3 DNA reads TGTGCCAGCGTACTCCTCTTAACCCATGAGCAGTTCTTC.

This clonotype has only a few counts. The rearrangement uses TRBV7-2 and TRBJ2-5; 11 positions match TRBD2. The CDR3 runs to 16 residues. The germline CDR1 and CDR2 sequences are SGHTA and FQGNSA. J was trimmed by 4 bases and V by 0 bases; bases with no gene match: 4. CDR3 protein: CASSLASGGAGETQYF. DNA for the CDR3: TGTGCCAGCAGCTTAGCTAGCGGGGGGGCAGGAGAGACCCAGTACTTC.

CDR3 DNA sequence: TGTGCCAGCAGCCTCAGACTAGCGGGGCTCCAAGAGACCCAGTACTTC. Its protein product is CASSLRLAGLQETQYF. The V gene is TRBV27, the J gene TRBJ2-5; 11 bases match TRBD2. From germline, CDR1 is MNHEY and CDR2 SMNVEV (reference sequence). This CDR3 has 16 amino acids. V trimming: 6 bases; J trimming: 1 base; junction bases outside the gene matches: 7.

The V and J genes are TRBV5-1 and TRBJ2-1, with TRBD1 identical over 9 bases. CDR3 length: 15 residues. V was clipped by 0 bases and J by 8 bases; unmatched bases: 6. Germline CDR1 is SGHRS and CDR2 is YFSETQ. CDR3 amino acids: CASSLGDRDLHEQFF. CDR3 in DNA: TGCGCCAGCAGCTTGGGGGACAGGGATTTACATGAGCAGTTCTTC. The full variable domain, in which reference TRBV5-1 and TRBJ2-1 provide the parts outside the CDR3, is KAGVTQTPRYLIKTRGQQVTLSCSPISGHRSVSWYQQTPGQGLQFLFEYFSETQRNKGNFPGRFSGRQFSNSRSEMNVSTLELGDSALYLCASSLGDRDLHEQFFGPGTRLTVL.

The chain carries TRBV20-1 and TRBJ1-2; no clear D gene. Germline-derived CDR1 and CDR2 are DFQATT and SNEGSKA (reference sequence). V lost 3 bases and J 1 base, leaving 12 bases between the germline ends. The length of the CDR3 is 14 residues. The CDR3 DNA reads as TGCAGTGCTAGGCCAGACACGTATAACTATGGCTACACCTTC. It translates to CSARPDTYNYGYTF.

This clonotype has ten or more counts. The V and J genes are TRBV28 and TRBJ2-7, with D perhaps TRBD1 (6 bases). Trimming removed 3 bases at V and 1 base at J, with 13 bases between. The CDR3 is 15 amino acids. From germline, CDR1 is MDHEN and CDR2 SYDVKM. The CDR3 here is CASSFANRVSYEQYF. For the CDR3, the DNA is TGTGCCAGCAGTTTTGCCAACAGGGTATCCTACGAGCAGTACTTC.

The chain recombines TRBV5-1 with TRBJ1-3; D is ambiguous. The CDR3 loop spans 16 amino acids. The germline V and J ends were trimmed by 0 bases and 3 bases, with 13 bases remaining between them. Germline V gene sequence: CDR1 SGHRS, CDR2 YFSETQ. CDR3 sequence: CASSLAGRQYGNTIYF. CDR3 DNA sequence: TGCGCCAGCAGCTTGGCCGGACGTCAGTATGGAAACACCATATATTTT.

The chain couples TRBV6-5 to TRBJ1-6, with TRBD1 as a possible D gene (5 bases). Trimming left V 0 bases short and J 9 bases short, with 12 bases between. The CDR3 spans 15 residues. Per the germline V gene, CDR1 is MNHEY and CDR2 is SVGAGI. The CDR3 nucleotides are TGTGCCAGCAGTTACTCAGGGGAATCAAGTTCACCCCTCCACTTT. It codes for CASSYSGESSSPLHF.

This clonotype has more than one count but fewer than ten. The V gene is TRBV12-3 or TRBV12-4, the J gene TRBJ1-5; weak D call: TRBD1 (5 bases). With 1 base removed from V and 9 bases from J, the gap between germline ends came to 13 bases. The CDR3 covers 14 residues. This CDR3 is CASSLGQGLAPQHF. CDR3 coding DNA: TGTGCCAGCAGTTTAGGTCAGGGCCTGGCGCCCCAGCATTTT.